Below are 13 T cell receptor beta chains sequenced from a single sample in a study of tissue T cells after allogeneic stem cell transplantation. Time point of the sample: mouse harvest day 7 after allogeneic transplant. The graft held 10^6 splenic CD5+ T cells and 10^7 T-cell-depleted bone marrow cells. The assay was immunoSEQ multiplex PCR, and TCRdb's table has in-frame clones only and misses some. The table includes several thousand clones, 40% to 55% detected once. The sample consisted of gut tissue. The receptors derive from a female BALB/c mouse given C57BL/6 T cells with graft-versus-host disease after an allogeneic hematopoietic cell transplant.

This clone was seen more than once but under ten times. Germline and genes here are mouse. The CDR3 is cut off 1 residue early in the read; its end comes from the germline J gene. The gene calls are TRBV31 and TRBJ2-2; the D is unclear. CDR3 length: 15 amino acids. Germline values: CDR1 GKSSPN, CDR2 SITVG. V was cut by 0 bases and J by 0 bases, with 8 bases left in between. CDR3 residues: CAWSLLGANTGQLYF. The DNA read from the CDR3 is TGTGCCTGGAGTCTATTGGGAGCAAACACCGGGCAGCTCTAC. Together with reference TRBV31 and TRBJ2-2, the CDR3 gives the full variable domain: AQTIHQWPVAEIKAVGSPLSLGCTIKGKSSPNLYWYWQATGGTLQQLFYSITVGQVESVVQLNLSASRPKDDQFILSTEKLLLSHSGFYLCAWSLLGANTGQLYFGEGSKLTVL.

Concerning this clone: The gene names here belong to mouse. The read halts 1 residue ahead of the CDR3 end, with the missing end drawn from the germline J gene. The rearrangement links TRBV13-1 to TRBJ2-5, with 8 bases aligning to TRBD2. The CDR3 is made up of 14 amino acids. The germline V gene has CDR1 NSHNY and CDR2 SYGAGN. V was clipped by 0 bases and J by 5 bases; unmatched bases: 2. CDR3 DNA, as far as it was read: TGTGCCAGCAGTGATGCTGGGGGGCGAGACACCCAGTAC. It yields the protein CASSDAGGRDTQY. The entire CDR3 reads CASSDAGGRDTQYF.

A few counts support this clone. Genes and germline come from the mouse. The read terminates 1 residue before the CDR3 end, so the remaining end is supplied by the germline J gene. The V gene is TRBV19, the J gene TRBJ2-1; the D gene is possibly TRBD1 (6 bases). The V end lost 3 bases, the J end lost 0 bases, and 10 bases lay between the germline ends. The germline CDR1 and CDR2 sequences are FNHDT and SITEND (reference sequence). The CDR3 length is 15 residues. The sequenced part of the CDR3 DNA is TGTGCCAGCAGTACCGGGACAAATAACTATGCTGAGCAGTTC. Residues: CASSTGTNNYAEQF. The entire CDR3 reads CASSTGTNNYAEQFF.

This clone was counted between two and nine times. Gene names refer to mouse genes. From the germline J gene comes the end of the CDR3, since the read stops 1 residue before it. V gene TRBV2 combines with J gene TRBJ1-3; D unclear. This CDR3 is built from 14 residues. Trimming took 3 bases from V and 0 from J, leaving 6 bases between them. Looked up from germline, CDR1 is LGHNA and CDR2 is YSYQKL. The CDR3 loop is CASSQGRSGNTLYF. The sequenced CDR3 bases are TGTGCCAGCAGCCAGGGTCGTTCTGGAAATACGCTCTAT.

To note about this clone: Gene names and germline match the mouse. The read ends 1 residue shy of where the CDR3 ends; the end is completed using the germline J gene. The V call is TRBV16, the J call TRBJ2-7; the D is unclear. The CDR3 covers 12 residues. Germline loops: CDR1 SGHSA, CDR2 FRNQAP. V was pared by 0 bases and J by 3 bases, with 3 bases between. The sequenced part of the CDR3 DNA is TGTGCAAGCAGCTTAGACCTCTATGAACAGTAC. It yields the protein CASSLDLYEQY. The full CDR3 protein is CASSLDLYEQYF.

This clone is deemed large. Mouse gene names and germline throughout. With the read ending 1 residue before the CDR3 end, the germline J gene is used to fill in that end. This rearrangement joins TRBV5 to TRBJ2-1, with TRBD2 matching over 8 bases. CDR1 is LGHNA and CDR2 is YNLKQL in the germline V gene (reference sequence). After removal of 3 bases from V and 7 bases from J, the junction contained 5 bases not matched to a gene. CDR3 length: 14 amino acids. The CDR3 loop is CASSHGLGRAEQFF. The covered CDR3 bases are TGTGCCAGCAGCCACGGACTGGGAAGGGCTGAGCAGTTC.

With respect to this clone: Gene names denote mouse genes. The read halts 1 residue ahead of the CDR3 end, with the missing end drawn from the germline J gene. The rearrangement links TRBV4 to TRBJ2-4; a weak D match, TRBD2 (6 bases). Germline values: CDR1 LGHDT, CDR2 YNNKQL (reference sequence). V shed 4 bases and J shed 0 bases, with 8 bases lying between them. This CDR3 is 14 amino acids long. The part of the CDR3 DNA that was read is TGTGCCAGCAGCTCCTGGGGTAGTCAAAACACCTTGTAC. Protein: CASSSWGSQNTLY. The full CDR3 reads CASSSWGSQNTLYF.

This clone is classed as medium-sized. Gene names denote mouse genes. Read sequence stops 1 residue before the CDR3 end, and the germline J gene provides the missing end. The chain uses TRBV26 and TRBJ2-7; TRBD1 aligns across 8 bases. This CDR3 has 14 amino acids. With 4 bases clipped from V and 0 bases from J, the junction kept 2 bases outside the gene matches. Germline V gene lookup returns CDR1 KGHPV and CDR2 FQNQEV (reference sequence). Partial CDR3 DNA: TGTGCCAGCAGTCGGACAGGGAGCTCCTATGAACAGTAC. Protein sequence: CASSRTGSSYEQY. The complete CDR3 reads CASSRTGSSYEQYF.

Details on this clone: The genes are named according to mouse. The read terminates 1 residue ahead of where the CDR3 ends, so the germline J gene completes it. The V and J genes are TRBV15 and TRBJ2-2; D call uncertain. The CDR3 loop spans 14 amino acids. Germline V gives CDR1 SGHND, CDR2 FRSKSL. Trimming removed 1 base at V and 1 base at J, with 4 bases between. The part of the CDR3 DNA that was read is TGTGCCAGCAGTTTAGGGGGAAACACCGGGCAGCTCTAC. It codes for CASSLGGNTGQLY. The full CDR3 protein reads CASSLGGNTGQLYF.

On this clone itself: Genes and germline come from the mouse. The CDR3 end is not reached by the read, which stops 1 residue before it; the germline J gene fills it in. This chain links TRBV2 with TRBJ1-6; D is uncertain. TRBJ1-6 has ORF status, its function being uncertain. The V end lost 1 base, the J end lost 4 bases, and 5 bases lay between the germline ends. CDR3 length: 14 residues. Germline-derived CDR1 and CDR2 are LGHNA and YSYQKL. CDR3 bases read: TGTGCCAGCAGCCAAGCGCAGTATAATTCGCCCCTCTAC. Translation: CASSQAQYNSPLY. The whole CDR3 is CASSQAQYNSPLYF.

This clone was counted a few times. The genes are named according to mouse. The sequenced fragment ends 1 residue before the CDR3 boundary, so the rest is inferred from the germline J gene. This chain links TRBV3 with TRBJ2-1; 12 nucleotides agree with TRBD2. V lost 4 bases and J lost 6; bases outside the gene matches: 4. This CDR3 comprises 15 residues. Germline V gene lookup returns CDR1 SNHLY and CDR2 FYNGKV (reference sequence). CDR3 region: CASSSGLGGGAEQFF. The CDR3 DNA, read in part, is TGTGCCAGCAGCTCGGGACTGGGGGGAGGTGCTGAGCAGTTC.

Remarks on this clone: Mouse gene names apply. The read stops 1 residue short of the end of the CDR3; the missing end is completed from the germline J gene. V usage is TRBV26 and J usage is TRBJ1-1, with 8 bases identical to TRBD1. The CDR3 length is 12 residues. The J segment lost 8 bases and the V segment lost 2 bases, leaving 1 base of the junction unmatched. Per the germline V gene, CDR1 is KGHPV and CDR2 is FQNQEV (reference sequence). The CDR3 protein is CASSLGQGEVFF. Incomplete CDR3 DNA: TGTGCCAGCAGTCTGGGACAGGGTGAAGTCTTC.

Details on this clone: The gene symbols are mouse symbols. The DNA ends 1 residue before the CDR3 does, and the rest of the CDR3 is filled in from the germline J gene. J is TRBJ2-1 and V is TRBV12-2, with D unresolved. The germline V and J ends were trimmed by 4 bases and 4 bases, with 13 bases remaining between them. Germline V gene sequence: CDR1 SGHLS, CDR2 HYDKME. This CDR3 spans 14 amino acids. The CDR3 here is CASSFPGNYAEQFF. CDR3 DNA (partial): TGTGCCAGCTCGTTCCCGGGAAATTATGCTGAGCAGTTC.